These 31 T cell receptor beta chains share one sample of origin, sequenced in a study of blood T cell repertoires in COVID-19. Sequencing was performed with immunoSEQ multiplex PCR; in TCRdb, only in-frame clones are kept and a portion is missing. The sample carries over 100,000 clones, around 80% recorded once. Specimen: peripheral blood. Every receptor here comes from a woman older than 75 with acute or convalescent COVID-19.

There are a few counts of this clone. CDR3 sequence reads: CATSDLGTSNYGYTF. As DNA, the CDR3 is TGTGCCACCAGTGATTTAGGGACATCTAACTATGGCTACACCTTC. The rearrangement links TRBV24-1 to TRBJ1-2; TRBD1 might be the D (6 bases). CDR1 KGHDR and CDR2 SFDVKD come from the germline V gene. This CDR3 has 15 residues. The V gene lost 1 base and the J gene lost 0 bases, with 8 bases spanning the gap.

CDR3 protein: CASSVAVGGSGANVLTF. The CDR3 coding sequence is TGTGCCAGCAGCGTAGCAGTAGGGGGCTCTGGGGCCAACGTCCTGACTTTC. The rearrangement joins TRBV9 to TRBJ2-6; tentative D call: TRBD1 (6 bases). Trimming stripped 0 bases from V and 0 bases from J, with 10 bases between. The length of the CDR3 is 17 residues. From germline, CDR1 is SGDLS and CDR2 YYNGEE.

The chain uses TRBV19 and TRBJ1-2; 9 bases are a match to TRBD1. Trimming removed 3 bases from V and 3 bases from J; junction bases left unmatched: 2. The CDR3 covers 14 residues. The germline CDR1 and CDR2 sequences are LNHDA and SQIVND (reference sequence). Written as DNA, the CDR3 is TGTGCCAGTAGTATGGGGACAGGGTACTATGGCTACACCTTC. Translating it yields CASSMGTGYYGYTF.

V and J are TRBV28 and TRBJ1-6; a possible D gene is TRBD1 (5 bases). CDR1 and CDR2 (germline): MDHEN, SYDVKM. Deletions cut 4 bases from V and 8 bases from J, with 15 bases between. This CDR3 is built from 15 residues. In nucleotides, the CDR3 is TGTGCCAGCAGTTCCGCTTCCCCCAGGGATTCACCCCTCCACTTT. This gives the protein CASSSASPRDSPLHF. Full variable domain (missing parts from reference TRBV28 and TRBJ1-6): DVKVTQSSRYLVKRTGEKVFLECVQDMDHENMFWYRQDPGLGLRLIYFSYDVKMKEKGDIPEGYSVSREKKERFSLILESASTNQTSMYLCASSSASPRDSPLHFGNGTRLTVT.

The J gene is TRBJ2-2, the V gene TRBV7-3, with 8 bases fitting TRBD2. There are 16 residues in the CDR3. The ends lost 2 bases at V and 2 bases at J; junction bases unmatched: 4. The germline V gene encodes CDR1 SGHTA and CDR2 FQGTGA. CDR3 residues: CASSLYRGGNTGELFF. The CDR3 nucleotides read TGTGCCAGCAGCTTATATCGGGGGGGCAACACCGGGGAGCTGTTTTTT.

The chain carries TRBV9 and TRBJ2-5; a possible D gene is TRBD2 (5 bases). The CDR3 is made up of 13 amino acids. From germline, CDR1 is SGDLS and CDR2 YYNGEE. The ends were cut back, 0 bases at V and 5 bases at J, with 8 bases in the middle. The CDR3 DNA reads as TGTGCCAGCAGCGTAGGCCTAGCCGAGACCCAGTACTTC. Translated, it gives CASSVGLAETQYF.

The J gene is TRBJ1-3, the V gene TRBV6-5, with a weak D call TRBD1 (5 bases). Germline CDR1 and CDR2: MNHEY and SVGAGI. The CDR3 has 13 amino acids. V was cut by 5 bases and J by 4 bases, with 9 bases left in between. Written as DNA, the CDR3 is TGTGCCAGCAGTACAGGACACGGAAACACCATATATTTT. Translation: CASSTGHGNTIYF.

The chain joins TRBV6-2 or TRBV6-3 to TRBJ1-2; D gene uncertain. Trimming left V 5 bases short and J 3 bases short, with 22 bases between. CDR1 and CDR2 (germline): MNHEY, SVGEGT. The CDR3 is 17 residues long. CDR3 protein: CASSTPRLGISDYGYTF. The CDR3 nucleotides are TGTGCCAGCAGTACCCCAAGGCTAGGAATTTCGGACTATGGCTACACCTTC.

The rearrangement uses TRBV5-1 and TRBJ2-1, with TRBD2 identical over 14 bases. Germline CDR1 reads SGHRS; CDR2 reads YFSETQ. V lost 8 bases and J lost 6; bases outside the gene matches: 4. The CDR3 runs to 14 residues. This CDR3 is CASRLAGGGNEQFF. The CDR3, as DNA: TGCGCCAGTCGACTAGCGGGAGGGGGCAATGAGCAGTTCTTC.

This chain connects TRBV19 to TRBJ2-7, with 7 bases aligning to TRBD1. This CDR3 has 14 amino acids. After removal of 7 bases from V and 2 bases from J, the junction contained 8 bases not matched to a gene. Germline V lookup: CDR1 LNHDA, CDR2 SQIVND (reference sequence). The CDR3 here is CASTPDRAPYEQYF. DNA for the CDR3: TGTGCCAGTACCCCCGACAGGGCCCCCTACGAGCAGTACTTC.

The gene calls are TRBV19 and TRBJ1-3; D remains ambiguous. V lost 5 bases, J lost 2 bases, and 13 bases lay in between. CDR3 size: 15 residues. Germline CDR1 and CDR2: LNHDA and SQIVND (reference sequence). Written as DNA, the CDR3 is TGTGCCAGTAGTGCCGGCAGCACAGCTGGAAACACCATATATTTT. It translates to CASSAGSTAGNTIYF.

The chain links TRBV30 to TRBJ1-6; TRBD1 aligns across 7 bases. V shed 2 bases, J shed 2 bases, and the junction held 6 bases outside the gene matches. The germline V gene has CDR1 GTSNPN and CDR2 SVGIG (reference sequence). The length of the CDR3 is 16 residues. The CDR3 nucleotides are TGTGCCTGGAGTTTACAGGGGATAACCTATAATTCACCCCTCCACTTT. Protein sequence: CAWSLQGITYNSPLHF.

The sample holds a few counts of this clone. The rearrangement links TRBV7-9 to TRBJ2-1; TRBD1 aligns across 10 bases. V was clipped by 5 bases and J by 7 bases; unmatched bases: 5. The CDR3 contains 14 residues. Germline V lookup: CDR1 SEHNR, CDR2 FQNEAQ (reference sequence). CDR3 coding DNA: TGTGCCAGCAGCAGGGGGACAGGGGAGAATGAGCAGTTCTTC. Amino acids: CASSRGTGENEQFF.

The chain recombines TRBV6-5 with TRBJ1-6; D uncertain. This CDR3 region has 15 residues. The germline V gene has CDR1 MNHEY and CDR2 SVGAGI. Trimming took off 0 bases at V and 9 bases at J, with 12 bases between the two ends. The CDR3 coding sequence is TGTGCCAGCAGTTACTCAGGCAGTGGGAGTTCACCCCTCCACTTT. Translated: CASSYSGSGSSPLHF.

The rearrangement uses TRBV6-2 or TRBV6-3 and TRBJ1-5; 11 bases line up with TRBD1. Trimming cost V 4 bases and J 5 bases; bases outside gene matches: 13. Germline V gene data show CDR1 as MNHEY and CDR2 as SVGEGT. The CDR3 spans 18 residues. This chain's CDR3 is CASSSIPTGTGGDQPQHF. The CDR3 nucleotides are TGTGCCAGCAGTTCGATCCCGACCGGGACAGGGGGGGATCAGCCCCAGCATTTT.

V usage is TRBV5-1 and J usage is TRBJ2-1, with 9 bases that match TRBD2. CDR1 is SGHRS, CDR2 YFSETQ, per germline. J was trimmed by 4 bases and V by 6 bases; bases with no gene match: 8. This CDR3 region has 15 residues. In DNA form, the CDR3 reads TGCGCCAGCACCCAGGCGCGGGGGGGTTACAATGAGCAGTTCTTC. This sequence encodes CASTQARGGYNEQFF.

The rearrangement uses TRBV6-5 and TRBJ1-4; 8 bases map to TRBD1. The CDR3 runs to 14 residues. CDR1 and CDR2 from the germline V gene are MNHEY and SVGAGI. With V trimmed by 8 bases and J by 4 bases, 6 bases remained unmatched. For the CDR3, the DNA is TGTGCCAGCCAACCGGGACAGGTTAATGAAAAACTGTTTTTT. Translated: CASQPGQVNEKLFF.

This clone has at least ten counts. The chain combines TRBV27 with TRBJ1-2; TRBD1 might be the D (6 bases). The CDR3 runs 13 residues. Germline-derived CDR1 and CDR2 are MNHEY and SMNVEV (reference sequence). V gave up 5 bases and J gave up 4 bases, with 11 bases separating them. The CDR3 protein is CASSPQGIYGYTF. CDR3 nucleotides: TGTGCCAGCAGTCCCCAGGGGATCTATGGCTACACCTTC.

V is TRBV9 and J is TRBJ2-1; 7 nucleotides match TRBD1. Germline CDR1 SGDLS, CDR2 YYNGEE. The CDR3 covers 13 residues. Germline trimming cut 4 bases from V and 8 bases from J; bases unmatched to any gene: 6. The CDR3 nucleotides read TGTGCCAGCAGCATTAGACAGGGCTATGAGCAGTTCTTC. It encodes CASSIRQGYEQFF. The whole variable domain, filled in from reference TRBV9 and TRBJ2-1, reads DSGVTQTPKHLITATGQRVTLRCSPRSGDLSVYWYQQSLDQGLQFLIQYYNGEERAKGNILERFSAQQFPDLHSELNLSSLELGDSALYFCASSIRQGYEQFFGPGTRLTVL.

The chain links TRBV5-3 to TRBJ1-5, with D perhaps TRBD1 (6 bases). TRBV5-3 is an ORF; its function is uncertain. Trimming removed 3 bases at V and 0 bases at J, with 13 bases between. The CDR3 is 16 amino acids. The CDR3, as DNA: TGTGCCAGAAGCTGTTTGTGGGGGCCTAGCAATCAGCCCCAGCATTTT. It specifies CARSCLWGPSNQPQHF.

This sequence joins TRBV28 and TRBJ1-2; D possibly corresponds to TRBD1 (5 bases). This CDR3 has 15 amino acids. The germline V gene encodes CDR1 MDHEN and CDR2 SYDVKM. The germline V and J ends were trimmed by 5 bases and 4 bases, with 17 bases remaining between them. In nucleotides, the CDR3 is TGTGCCAGCAGTATGCCGGGACTCTTTATCTATGGCTACACCTTC. Translated, it gives CASSMPGLFIYGYTF.

The chain employs TRBV19 and TRBJ1-1; possible D gene TRBD1, 6 bases. The CDR3 has 13 residues. Germline lookup yields CDR1 LNHDA and CDR2 SQIVND (reference sequence). Trimming pared 2 bases from V and 5 bases from J, leaving 9 bases between. CDR3 region: CASSIRGGTEAFF. The CDR3 DNA is TGTGCCAGTAGTATAAGGGGGGGAACTGAAGCTTTCTTT.

This chain connects TRBV9 to TRBJ2-7; 8 bases line up with TRBD2. Germline CDR1 SGDLS, CDR2 YYNGEE. The CDR3 is made up of 14 amino acids. The ends lost 4 bases at V and 1 base at J; junction bases unmatched: 4. CDR3 DNA sequence: TGTGCCAGCAGCTTCACTAGCGGATCCTACGAGCAGTACTTC. It specifies CASSFTSGSYEQYF.

The CDR3 sequence: CASSPAGGSGNTIYF. DNA for the CDR3: TGTGCCAGCAGCCCAGCGGGGGGGTCTGGAAACACCATATATTTT. The chain carries TRBV7-3 and TRBJ1-3; D may be TRBD1 (5 bases). CDR3 length: 15 residues. V was trimmed by 5 bases and J by 1 base, leaving 12 bases between them. Germline CDR1 SGHTA, CDR2 FQGTGA.

The V gene is TRBV2, the J gene TRBJ1-5, with 7 bases lining up with TRBD1. Germline CDR1 and CDR2: SNHLY and FYNNEI. V was pared by 8 bases and J by 3 bases, with 4 bases of the junction left unmatched. The CDR3 runs to 13 residues. CDR3 bases: TGTGCCAGCGCTGGACAGGCCAATCAGCCCCAGCATTTT. Translation: CASAGQANQPQHF.

The chain couples TRBV6-5 to TRBJ1-2, with D possibly being TRBD1 (6 bases). V was cut by 6 bases and J by 3 bases, with 17 bases left in between. The V gene's germline CDR1 is MNHEY and CDR2 SVGAGI. The CDR3 has 15 residues. The CDR3 DNA reads as TGTGCCAGCAGGGGAAACAGGGCTACACACTATGGCTACACCTTC. The encoded protein is CASRGNRATHYGYTF.

This clone was recorded a few times. The junction departs from the called germline gene at one end, perhaps through a read error. The chain uses TRBV27 and TRBJ1-2; D may be TRBD1 (6 bases). Germline V gives CDR1 MNHEY, CDR2 SMNVEV (reference sequence). This CDR3 has 11 amino acids. The CDR3 DNA reads TGTGCCAGCAGCTCCCCCGGGACACAGAACTTC. Translating gives CASSSPGTQNF.

This chain joins TRBV10-3 and TRBJ2-1; D possibly corresponds to TRBD1 (6 bases). The germline V and J ends were trimmed by 4 bases and 0 bases, with 19 bases remaining between them. The CDR3 loop spans 18 amino acids. Germline V CDR1 and CDR2: ENHRY, SYGVKD. The CDR3 sequence is CAISGVIPGHRSYNEQFF. In DNA, the CDR3 is TGTGCCATCAGTGGTGTCATACCGGGACACCGCTCCTACAATGAGCAGTTCTTC.

The chain couples TRBV6-4 to TRBJ1-5; D not certain. Germline V gives CDR1 MRHNA, CDR2 SNTAGT. With 0 bases removed from V and 0 bases from J, the gap between germline ends came to 12 bases. CDR3 length: 17 amino acids. CDR3 in DNA: TGTGCCAGCAGTGACTCTAGAGACGAGGGTAGCAATCAGCCCCAGCATTTT. This sequence encodes CASSDSRDEGSNQPQHF.

This clone came up a few times. The chain uses TRBV2 and TRBJ2-2, with D tentatively TRBD2 (5 bases). In germline, CDR1 is SNHLY, CDR2 FYNNEI. Trimming pared 6 bases from V and 4 bases from J, leaving 9 bases between. The CDR3 has 13 residues. The CDR3 loop reads CASRDRGTGELFF. The CDR3 nucleotides read TGTGCCAGCAGAGACCGGGGCACCGGGGAGCTGTTTTTT.

The chain recombines TRBV2 with TRBJ2-5; 10 nucleotides agree with TRBD2. With V trimmed by 6 bases and J by 5 bases, 9 bases remained unmatched. The CDR3 extends over 15 amino acids. Germline CDR1 SNHLY, CDR2 FYNNEI. The CDR3 DNA reads TGTGCCAGCAGAACTAGCGGGATAGGAATCGAGACCCAGTACTTC. Its translation: CASRTSGIGIETQYF.